This T cell receptor beta chain was identified in a study of blood T cell repertoires in COVID-19. Study-level information: The United States, Italy and Spain supplied acute and convalescent COVID-19 samples. The cDNA or gDNA used as material had been derived from T cells, B-cell-depleted T cells, or PBMCs.

The V segment lost 4 bases and the J segment 7 bases; nucleotides outside the gene matches: 13. This CDR3 region has 15 residues. CDR1 is SGHRS and CDR2 is YFSETQ in the germline V gene. Libraries were prepared by immunoSEQ multiplex PCR; TCRdb keeps only in-frame clonotypes and omits some of them. Of approximately 300,000 clones detected, roughly 88% appear once; the ten largest clones hold 3.5% to 4.5%. The age range of participants was about 18 to 100 years, with residence in about two dozen US areas. For recovered donors of Cohort 3, there were two negative PCRs, clearance, or symptom resolution.

Source material: PBMCs or T cells enriched from blood (not recorded which). The receptor comes from a woman aged 25-40 years who had recovered from COVID-19. The genes are TRBV5-1 and TRBJ2-5; 7 nucleotides match TRBD2. Written as DNA, the CDR3 is TGCGCCAGCAGCCTACCGGGGGGTGGGAAGGTGACCCAGTACTTC. Encoded protein: CASSLPGGGKVTQYF.